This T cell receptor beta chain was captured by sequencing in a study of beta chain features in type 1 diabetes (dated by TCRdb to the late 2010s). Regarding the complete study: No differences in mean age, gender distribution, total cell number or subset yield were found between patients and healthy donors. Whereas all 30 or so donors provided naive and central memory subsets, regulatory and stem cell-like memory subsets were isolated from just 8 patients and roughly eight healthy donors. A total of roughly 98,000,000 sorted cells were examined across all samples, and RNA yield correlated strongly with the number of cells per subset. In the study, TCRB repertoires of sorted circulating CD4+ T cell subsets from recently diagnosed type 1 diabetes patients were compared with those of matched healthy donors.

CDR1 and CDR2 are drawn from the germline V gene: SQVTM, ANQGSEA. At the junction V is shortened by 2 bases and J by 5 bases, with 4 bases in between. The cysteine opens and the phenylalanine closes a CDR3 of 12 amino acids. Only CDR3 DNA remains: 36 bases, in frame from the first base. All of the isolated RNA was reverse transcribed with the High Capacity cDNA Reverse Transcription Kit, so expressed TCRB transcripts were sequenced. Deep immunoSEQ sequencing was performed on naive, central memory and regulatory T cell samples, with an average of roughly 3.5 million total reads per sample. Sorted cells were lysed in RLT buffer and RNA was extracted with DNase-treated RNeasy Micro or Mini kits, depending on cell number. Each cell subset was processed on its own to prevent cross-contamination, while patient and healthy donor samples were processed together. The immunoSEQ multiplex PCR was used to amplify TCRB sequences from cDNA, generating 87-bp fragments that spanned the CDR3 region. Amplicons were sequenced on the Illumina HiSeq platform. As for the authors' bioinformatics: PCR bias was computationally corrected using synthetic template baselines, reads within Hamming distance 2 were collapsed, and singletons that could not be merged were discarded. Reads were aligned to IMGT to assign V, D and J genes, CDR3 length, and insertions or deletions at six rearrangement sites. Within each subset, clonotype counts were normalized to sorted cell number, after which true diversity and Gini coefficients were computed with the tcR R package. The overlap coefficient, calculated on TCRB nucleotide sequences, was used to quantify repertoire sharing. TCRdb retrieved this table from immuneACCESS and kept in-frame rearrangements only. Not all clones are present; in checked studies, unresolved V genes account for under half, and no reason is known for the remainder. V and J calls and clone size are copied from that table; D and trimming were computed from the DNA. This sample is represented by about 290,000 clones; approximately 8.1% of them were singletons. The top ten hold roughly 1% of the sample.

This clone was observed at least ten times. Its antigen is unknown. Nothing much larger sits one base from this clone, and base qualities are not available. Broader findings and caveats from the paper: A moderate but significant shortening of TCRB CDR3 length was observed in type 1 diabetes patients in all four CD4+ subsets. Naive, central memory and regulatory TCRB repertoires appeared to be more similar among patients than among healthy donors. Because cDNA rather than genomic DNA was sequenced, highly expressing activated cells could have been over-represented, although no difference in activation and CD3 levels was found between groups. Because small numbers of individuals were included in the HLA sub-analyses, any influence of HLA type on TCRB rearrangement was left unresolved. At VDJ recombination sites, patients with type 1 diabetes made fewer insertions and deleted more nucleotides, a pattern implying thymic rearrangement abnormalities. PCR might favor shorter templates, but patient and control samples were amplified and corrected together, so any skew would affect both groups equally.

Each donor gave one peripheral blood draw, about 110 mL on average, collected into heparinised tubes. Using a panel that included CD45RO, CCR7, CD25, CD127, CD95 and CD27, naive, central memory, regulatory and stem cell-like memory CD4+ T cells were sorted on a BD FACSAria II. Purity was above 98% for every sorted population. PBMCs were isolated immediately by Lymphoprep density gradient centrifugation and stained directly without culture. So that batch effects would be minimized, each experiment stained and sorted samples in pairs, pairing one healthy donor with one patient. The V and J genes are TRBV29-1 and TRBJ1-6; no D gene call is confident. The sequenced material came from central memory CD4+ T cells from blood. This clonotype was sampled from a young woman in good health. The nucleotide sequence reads TGCAGCGTTGAACTTGATAATTCACCCCTCCACTTT. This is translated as CSVELDNSPLHF.